The sequence of this T cell receptor beta chain was determined in a study of T-cell reconstitution after alpha-beta-depleted transplantation in children. Findings of the study overall: At around two months after transplant, the alpha-beta T cells were reportedly derived from several hundred expanded clones that came from non-depleted graft cells.

This clonotype has ten or more counts. The target antigen is unknown. This sample's TCRbeta library carried unique molecular identifier barcodes. TCRdb reprocessed the PCR reads with MiXCR, giving one entry per CDR3 protein. The sample records some 260,000 distinct CDR3 sequences, 20% to 30% being singletons. Sequences were derived from PBMCs, mostly from graft donor cells, sampled 360 days after TCRalphabeta/CD19-depleted stem cell transplant. This receptor was obtained from a female patient between 2 and 15 years old who had a stem cell transplant for congenital amegakaryocytic thrombocytopenia, so the T cells may come from the graft donor.

The CDR3, as DNA: TGCAGCGTCCGGGACATTACCGGAGCTTTCTTT. Protein product: CSVRDITGAFF. The chain has TRBV29-1 and TRBJ1-1, with D maybe TRBD1 (6 bases). The V end lost 6 bases, the J end lost 10 bases, and 15 bases lay between the germline ends. The CDR3 runs 11 residues. Looked up from germline, CDR1 is SQVTM and CDR2 is ANQGSEA.